The subject of this entry is one TCR beta chain. TCRbeta libraries were built with three rounds of nested PCR, modified from ARM-PCR. Each CDR3 protein gets one entry after TCRdb re-called the multiplex PCR reads with MiXCR. The profile shows approximately 75,000 distinct CDR3 sequences, under 85% of them singletons. The germline V gene has CDR1 SQVTM and CDR2 ANQGSEA. The CDR3 consists of 10 residues. The template was RNA from unsorted bulk tissue. The entry originates in a study of tumor and adjacent non-tumor tissue in lung cancer. This clonotype originated in a woman in her forties or fifties with non-small cell lung cancer. This chain connects TRBV29-1 to TRBJ2-3; no firm D call. The specimen was lung tumor tissue. The CDR3 coding sequence is TGCAACGCTGGATGGGATCCGCAGTATTTT. Amino acid sequence: CNAGWDPQYF.